The 13 T cell receptor beta chains reported below all come from one sample, sequenced in a study of blood T cell repertoires in COVID-19. Produced via immunoSEQ multiplex PCR; TCRdb's table is partial and in-frame only. The sample records about 380,000 clones, more than 75% being singletons. The sequencing sample was made of PBMCs or T cells enriched from blood (not recorded which). The receptor source for this set is a man aged 25-40 years who had recovered from COVID-19.

This clone showed up just once. The chain is built from TRBV7-2 and TRBJ1-6; 7 bases fit TRBD1. CDR3 length: 15 residues. Germline lookup yields CDR1 SGHTA and CDR2 FQGNSA. The trim removed 5 bases at V and 5 bases at J, leaving 6 bases unmatched. CDR3 in amino acids: CASSTSGQNNSPLHF. CDR3 DNA sequence: TGTGCCAGCAGCACCTCGGGACAGAATAATTCACCCCTCCACTTT.

The V and J genes are TRBV19 and TRBJ1-2, with a tentative D call TRBD1 (6 bases). The germline V and J ends were trimmed by 5 bases and 4 bases, with 14 bases remaining between them. This CDR3 region has 14 residues. Germline V gene sequence: CDR1 LNHDA, CDR2 SQIVND (reference sequence). CDR3 DNA: TGTGCCAGTAGTCCTTCTGGCAGGGGCTATGGCTACACCTTC. Amino acid sequence: CASSPSGRGYGYTF.

V usage is TRBV7-2 and J usage is TRBJ2-2, with D maybe TRBD2 (6 bases). V lost 1 base and J lost 4, with 10 bases in between. This CDR3 has 15 residues. Germline V gene sequence: CDR1 SGHTA, CDR2 FQGNSA. The CDR3 region is CASSLVEGATGELFF. The CDR3 DNA reads as TGTGCCAGCAGCTTAGTGGAGGGAGCCACCGGGGAGCTGTTTTTT.

This clone occurred once. The chain recombines TRBV5-5 with TRBJ1-2; D gene ambiguous. V shed 3 bases and J shed 0 bases, with 12 bases lying between them. This CDR3 has 15 amino acids. Germline assignment: CDR1 SGHKS and CDR2 YYEKEE (reference sequence). CDR3 DNA sequence: TGTGCCAGCAGCTGGGGTGACGGGACTAACTATGGCTACACCTTC. Translation gives CASSWGDGTNYGYTF.

This rearrangement joins TRBV4-2 to TRBJ1-1; D not resolved. From germline, CDR1 is LGHNA and CDR2 YNFKEQ. The V end was cut by 0 bases, the J end by 6 bases, with 8 bases between. The CDR3 runs to 13 residues. The CDR3 sequence is CASSQEWRSEAFF. The DNA for the CDR3 is TGTGCCAGCAGCCAAGAATGGAGATCTGAAGCTTTCTTT.

J is TRBJ1-6 and V is TRBV6-5; D is undetermined. Per the germline V gene, CDR1 is MNHEY and CDR2 is SVGAGI. This CDR3 comprises 15 residues. V shed 6 bases and J shed 7 bases, with 16 bases lying between them. The CDR3 DNA is TGTGCCAGCAGCCTCGACCTTTCAGGAAATTCACCCCTCCACTTT. Translating it yields CASSLDLSGNSPLHF.

The sample holds one count of this clone. The chain employs TRBV5-1 and TRBJ2-1, with 8 bases fitting TRBD2. The V segment lost 5 bases and the J segment 1 base; nucleotides outside the gene matches: 8. The CDR3 length is 16 residues. Germline CDR1 and CDR2: SGHRS and YFSETQ. In nucleotides, the CDR3 is TGCGCCAGCAGATCCCTCCGGGGGGGGTCCTACAATGAGCAGTTCTTC. As protein: CASRSLRGGSYNEQFF.

The chain recombines TRBV9 with TRBJ2-3; 10 bases match TRBD2. CDR3 length equals 14 residues. V trimming: 4 bases; J trimming: 4 bases; junction bases outside the gene matches: 3. Germline V CDR1 and CDR2: SGDLS, YYNGEE. CDR3 DNA sequence: TGTGCCAGCAGCAACGGACTAGCGGCAGATACGCAGTATTTT. Translating it yields CASSNGLAADTQYF.

V gene TRBV19 combines with J gene TRBJ1-2, with D unclear. CDR1 LNHDA and CDR2 SQIVND come from the germline V gene (reference sequence). The CDR3 runs 12 residues. V shed 6 bases and J shed 4 bases, with 9 bases lying between them. The CDR3 DNA reads as TGTGCCAGTAGGGATCGGAGCTATGGCTACACCTTC. Amino acid sequence: CASRDRSYGYTF. Drawing the rest from reference TRBV19 and TRBJ1-2, the complete variable domain is DGGITQSPKYLFRKEGQNVTLSCEQNLNHDAMYWYRQDPGQGLRLIYYSQIVNDFQKGDIAEGYSVSREKKESFPLTVTSAQKNPTAFYLCASRDRSYGYTFGSGTRLTVV.

The genes are TRBV18 and TRBJ2-5; TRBD2 agrees at 9 bases. Per germline, CDR1 KGHSH and CDR2 LQKENI. CDR3 length: 18 amino acids. The ends lost 6 bases at V and 0 bases at J; junction bases unmatched: 14. The CDR3 sequence is CASSPASGGFFNQETQYF. In nucleotides, the CDR3 is TGTGCCAGCTCCCCGGCCAGCGGGGGGTTCTTCAACCAAGAGACCCAGTACTTC.

This rearrangement joins TRBV5-1 to TRBJ1-2; TRBD1 aligns across 7 bases. The CDR3 is 15 residues long. Trimming removed 4 bases from V and 3 bases from J; junction bases left unmatched: 9. Germline lookup yields CDR1 SGHRS and CDR2 YFSETQ. DNA of the CDR3: TGCGCCAGCAGCCCCTCGGAGGGGGCATACTATGGCTACACCTTC. It encodes CASSPSEGAYYGYTF.

As for this clone: Compared with germline, one end of the junction differs, possibly owing to a read error. The rearrangement joins TRBV2 to TRBJ2-3, with D perhaps matching TRBD1 (5 bases). The CDR3 runs 14 residues. The germline gives CDR1 SNHLY, CDR2 FYNNEI. The CDR3 region is CASTQGYLTYTQYF. CDR3 nucleotides: TGTGCCAGCACCCAGGGCTACCTCACATATACGCAGTATTTT.

This chain connects TRBV5-4 to TRBJ2-7, with D maybe TRBD1 (6 bases). CDR3 size: 13 residues. V dropped 4 bases and J dropped 2 bases, with 10 bases sitting between them. Germline V CDR1 and CDR2: SGHNT, YYREEE (reference sequence). This CDR3 reads CASSPGTTYEQYF. The CDR3 DNA sequence: TGTGCCAGCAGCCCGGGGACAACCTACGAGCAGTACTTC.